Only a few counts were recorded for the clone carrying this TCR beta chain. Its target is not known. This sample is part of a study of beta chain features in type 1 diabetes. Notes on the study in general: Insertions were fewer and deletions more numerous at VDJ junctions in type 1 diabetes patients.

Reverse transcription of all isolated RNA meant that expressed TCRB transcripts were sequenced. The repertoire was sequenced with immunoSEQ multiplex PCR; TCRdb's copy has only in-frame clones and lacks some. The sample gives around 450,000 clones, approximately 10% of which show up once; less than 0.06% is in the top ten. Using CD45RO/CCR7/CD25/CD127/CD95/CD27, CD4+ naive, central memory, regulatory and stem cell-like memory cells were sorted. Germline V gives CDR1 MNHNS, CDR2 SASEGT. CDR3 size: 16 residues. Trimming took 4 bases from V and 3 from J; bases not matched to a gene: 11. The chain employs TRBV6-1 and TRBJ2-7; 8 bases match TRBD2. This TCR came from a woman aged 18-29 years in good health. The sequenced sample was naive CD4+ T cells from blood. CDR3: CASSVTSGSAFYEQYF. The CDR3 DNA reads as TGTGCCAGCAGTGTTACAAGCGGGAGCGCTTTCTACGAGCAGTACTTC.